Given below is one T cell receptor (beta chain) in context. Preparing the TCRbeta library involved the use of unique molecular identifiers. A single record per CDR3 protein comes from TCRdb applying MiXCR to the PCR reads. The sample has some 840,000 distinct CDR3 sequences, 15% to 20% seen once. The data were taken from a study of T-cell reconstitution after alpha-beta-depleted transplantation in children. The CDR3 is made up of 16 amino acids. The chain couples TRBV21-1 to TRBJ2-3. TRBV21-1 is given as a pseudogene. Sequenced material: PBMCs, mostly from graft donor cells, taken 360 days after TCRalphabeta/CD19-depleted stem cell transplant. The sequence derives from a male patient younger than 18 who had a stem cell transplant for acute lymphoblastic leukemia, so the T cells may come from the graft donor. CDR3 residues: CASSKVGTSRTDTQYF. The CDR3 region has the DNA TGTGCCAGCAGCAAAGTGGGTACGAGTCGCACAGATACGCAGTATTTT.